This T cell receptor beta chain was profiled in a study of T-cell reconstitution after alpha-beta-depleted transplantation in children. Study findings and constraints: The study reportedly traced alpha-beta T cells about two months after transplant to several hundred expanded graft clones.

This clonotype was counted at least ten times. Antigen specificity is unknown. Using unique molecular identifiers, the investigators prepared the TCRbeta library. One entry per CDR3 protein, called by TCRdb with MiXCR from the PCR reads. Of approximately 300,000 distinct CDR3 sequences listed, around 10% are singletons. The sample was PBMCs, taken before TCRalphabeta/CD19-depleted stem cell transplant. This TCR was sampled from a boy under two years old with acute myeloid leukemia, due to receive a stem cell transplant.

CDR3 amino acids: CSARESGGATNEKLFF. The CDR3 DNA sequence: TGCAGTGCTAGAGAGTCGGGAGGGGCAACTAATGAAAAACTGTTTTTT. The rearrangement joins TRBV20-1 to TRBJ1-4; D may be TRBD1 (5 bases). This CDR3 is built from 16 residues. Germline CDR1 and CDR2: DFQATT and SNEGSKA (reference sequence). The germline V and J ends were trimmed by 0 bases and 0 bases, with 11 bases remaining between them.